The clone carrying this T cell receptor (beta chain) appeared a single time. The antigen remains undetermined. The sample comes from a study of cytomegalovirus exposure and HLA in healthy donors. Study-level points and caveats: The authors listed over 150 TCR beta chains as cytomegalovirus-associated.

Trimming shortened V by 0 bases and J by 0 bases, and 7 bases separated the two germline ends. Germline-derived CDR1 and CDR2 are SGHDT and YYEEEE. This CDR3 region has 15 residues. Repertoires were generated with immunoSEQ multiplex PCR, while TCRdb's copy carries only in-frame clones and drops some. The sample has 110,000 to 150,000 clones, 94% seen once. J is TRBJ2-1 and V is TRBV5-6, with D perhaps TRBD1 (5 bases). The receptor comes from a man between 18 and 29 years old in good health and CMV-seropositive. Input material: PBMCs. The CDR3, as DNA: TGTGCCAGCAGCTTGGGGACAAACTCCTACAATGAGCAGTTCTTC. Translated, it gives CASSLGTNSYNEQFF.